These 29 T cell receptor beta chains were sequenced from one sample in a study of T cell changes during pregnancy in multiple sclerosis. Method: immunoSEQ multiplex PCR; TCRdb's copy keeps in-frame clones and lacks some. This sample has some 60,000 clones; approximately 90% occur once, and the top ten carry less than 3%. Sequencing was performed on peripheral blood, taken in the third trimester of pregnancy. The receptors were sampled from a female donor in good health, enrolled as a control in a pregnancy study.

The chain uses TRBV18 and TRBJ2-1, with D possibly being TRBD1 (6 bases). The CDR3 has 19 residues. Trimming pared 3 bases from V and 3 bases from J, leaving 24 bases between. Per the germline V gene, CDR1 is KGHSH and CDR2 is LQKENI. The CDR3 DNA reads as TGTGCCAGCTCACCGCTAGAGAGTCTGACAGGAAAAGGCTACAATGAGCAGTTCTTC. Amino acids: CASSPLESLTGKGYNEQFF. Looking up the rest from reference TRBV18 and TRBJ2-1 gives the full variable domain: NAGVMQNPRHLVRRRGQEARLRCSPMKGHSHVYWYRQLPEEGLKFMVYLQKENIIDESGMPKERFSAEFPKEGPSILRIQQVVRGDSAAYFCASSPLESLTGKGYNEQFFGPGTRLTVL.

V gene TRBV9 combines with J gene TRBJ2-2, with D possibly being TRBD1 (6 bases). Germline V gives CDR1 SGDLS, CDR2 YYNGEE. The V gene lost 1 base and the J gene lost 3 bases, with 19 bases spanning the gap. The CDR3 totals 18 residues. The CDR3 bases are TGTGCCAGCAGCGTAACTCCCAGGCCGACAGGAGACACCGGGGAGCTGTTTTTT. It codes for CASSVTPRPTGDTGELFF.

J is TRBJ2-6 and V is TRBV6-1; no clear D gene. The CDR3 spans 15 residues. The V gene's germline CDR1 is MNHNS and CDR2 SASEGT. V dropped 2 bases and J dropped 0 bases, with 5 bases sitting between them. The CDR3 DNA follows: TGTGCCAGCAGTGAAATAGCCTCTGGGGCCAACGTCCTGACTTTC. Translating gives CASSEIASGANVLTF.

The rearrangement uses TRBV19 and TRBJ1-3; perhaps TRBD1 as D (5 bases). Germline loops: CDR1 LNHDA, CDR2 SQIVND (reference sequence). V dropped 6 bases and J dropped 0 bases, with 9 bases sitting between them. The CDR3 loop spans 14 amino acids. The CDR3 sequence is CASRDRSSGNTIYF. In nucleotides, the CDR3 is TGTGCCAGTAGAGACAGAAGCTCTGGAAACACCATATATTTT. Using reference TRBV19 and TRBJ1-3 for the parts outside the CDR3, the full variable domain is DGGITQSPKYLFRKEGQNVTLSCEQNLNHDAMYWYRQDPGQGLRLIYYSQIVNDFQKGDIAEGYSVSREKKESFPLTVTSAQKNPTAFYLCASRDRSSGNTIYFGEGSWLTVV.

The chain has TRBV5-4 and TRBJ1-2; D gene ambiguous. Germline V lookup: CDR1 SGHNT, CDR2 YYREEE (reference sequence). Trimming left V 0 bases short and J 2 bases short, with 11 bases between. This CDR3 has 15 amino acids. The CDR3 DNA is TGTGCCAGCAGCTTGGGCGGTAGTTTCAACTATGGCTACACCTTC. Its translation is CASSLGGSFNYGYTF.

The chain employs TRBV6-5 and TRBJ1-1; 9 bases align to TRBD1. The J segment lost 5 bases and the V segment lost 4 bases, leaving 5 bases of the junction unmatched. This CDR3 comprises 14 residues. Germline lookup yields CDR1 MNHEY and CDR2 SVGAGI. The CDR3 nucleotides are TGTGCCAGCAGTTCCGGACAGGGGATGACTGAAGCTTTCTTT. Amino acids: CASSSGQGMTEAFF.

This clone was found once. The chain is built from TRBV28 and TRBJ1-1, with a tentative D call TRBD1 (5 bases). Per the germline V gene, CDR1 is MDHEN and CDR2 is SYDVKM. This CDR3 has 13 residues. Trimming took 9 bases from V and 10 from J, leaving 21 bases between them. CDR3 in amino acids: CASSRGRGESAFF. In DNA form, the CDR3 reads TGTGCCAGTTCCCGGGGGAGGGGCGAGTCAGCTTTCTTT. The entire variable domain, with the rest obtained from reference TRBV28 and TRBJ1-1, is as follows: DVKVTQSSRYLVKRTGEKVFLECVQDMDHENMFWYRQDPGLGLRLIYFSYDVKMKEKGDIPEGYSVSREKKERFSLILESASTNQTSMYLCASSRGRGESAFFGQGTRLTVV.

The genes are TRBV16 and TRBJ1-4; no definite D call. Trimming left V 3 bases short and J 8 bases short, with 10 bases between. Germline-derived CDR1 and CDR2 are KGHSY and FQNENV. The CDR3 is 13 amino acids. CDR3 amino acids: CASSQGREEKLFF. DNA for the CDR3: TGTGCCAGCAGCCAGGGCAGAGAAGAAAAACTGTTTTTT.

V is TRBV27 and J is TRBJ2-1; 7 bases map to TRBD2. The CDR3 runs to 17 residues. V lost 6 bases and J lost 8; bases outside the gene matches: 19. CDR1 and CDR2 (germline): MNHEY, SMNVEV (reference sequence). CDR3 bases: TGTGCCAGCAGCGTTGACCTAGCGGAATTCCGGAGAGATGAGCAGTTCTTC. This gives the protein CASSVDLAEFRRDEQFF.

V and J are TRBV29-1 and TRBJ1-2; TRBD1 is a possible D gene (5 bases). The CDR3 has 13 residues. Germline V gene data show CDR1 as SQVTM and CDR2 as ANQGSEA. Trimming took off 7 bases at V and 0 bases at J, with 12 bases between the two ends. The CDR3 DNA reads TGCAGCGCCCGGGTGACAGCTAACTATGGCTACACCTTC. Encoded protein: CSARVTANYGYTF. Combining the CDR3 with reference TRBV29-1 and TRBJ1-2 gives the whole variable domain SAVISQKPSRDICQRGTSLTIQCQVDSQVTMMFWYRQQPGQSLTLIATANQGSEATYESGFVIDKFPISRPNLTFSTLTVSNMSPEDSSIYLCSARVTANYGYTFGSGTRLTVV.

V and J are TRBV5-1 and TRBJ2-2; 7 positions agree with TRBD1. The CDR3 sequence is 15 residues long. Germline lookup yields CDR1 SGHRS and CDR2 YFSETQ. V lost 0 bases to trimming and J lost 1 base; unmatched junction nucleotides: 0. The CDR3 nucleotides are TGCGCCAGCAGCTTGGGACAGGGGAACACCGGGGAGCTGTTTTTT. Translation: CASSLGQGNTGELFF.

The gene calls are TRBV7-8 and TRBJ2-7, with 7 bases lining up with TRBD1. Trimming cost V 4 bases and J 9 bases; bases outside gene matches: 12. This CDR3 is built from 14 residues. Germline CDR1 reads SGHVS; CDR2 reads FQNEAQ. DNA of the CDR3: TGTGCCAGCAGCTATTCGACAGGGATGTTAGGGCAGTACTTC. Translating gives CASSYSTGMLGQYF. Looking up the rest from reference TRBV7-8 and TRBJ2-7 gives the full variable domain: GAGVSQSPRYKVAKRGQDVALRCDPISGHVSLFWYQQALGQGPEFLTYFQNEAQLDKSGLPSDRFFAERPEGSVSTLKIQRTQQEDSAVYLCASSYSTGMLGQYFGPGTRLTVT.

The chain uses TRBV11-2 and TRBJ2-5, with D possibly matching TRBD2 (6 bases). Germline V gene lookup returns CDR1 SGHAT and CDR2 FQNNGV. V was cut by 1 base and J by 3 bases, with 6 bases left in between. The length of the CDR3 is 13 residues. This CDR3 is CASSLGLEETQYF. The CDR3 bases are TGTGCCAGCAGCTTAGGACTAGAAGAGACCCAGTACTTC.

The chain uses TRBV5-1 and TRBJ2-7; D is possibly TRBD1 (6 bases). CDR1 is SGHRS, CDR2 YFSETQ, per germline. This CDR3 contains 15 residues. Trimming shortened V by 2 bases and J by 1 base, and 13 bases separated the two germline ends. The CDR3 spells CASSFVTGYSYEQYF. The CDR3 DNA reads TGCGCCAGCAGCTTCGTCACAGGGTATTCCTACGAGCAGTACTTC.

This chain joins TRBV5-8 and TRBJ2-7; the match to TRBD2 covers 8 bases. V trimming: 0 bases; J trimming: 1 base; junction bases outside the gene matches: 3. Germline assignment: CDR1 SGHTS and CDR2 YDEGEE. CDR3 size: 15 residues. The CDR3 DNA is TGTGCCAGCAGCTTGGGGGCTAGCGGGTCCTACGAGCAGTACTTC. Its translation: CASSLGASGSYEQYF.

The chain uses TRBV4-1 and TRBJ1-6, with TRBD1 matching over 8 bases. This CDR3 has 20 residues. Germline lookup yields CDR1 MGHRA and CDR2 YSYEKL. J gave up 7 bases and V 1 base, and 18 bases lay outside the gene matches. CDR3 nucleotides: TGCGCCAGCAGCCAAGCCTCTAAGGACAGGGCCCTTAGAGTGAATTCACCCCTCCACTTT. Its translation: CASSQASKDRALRVNSPLHF.

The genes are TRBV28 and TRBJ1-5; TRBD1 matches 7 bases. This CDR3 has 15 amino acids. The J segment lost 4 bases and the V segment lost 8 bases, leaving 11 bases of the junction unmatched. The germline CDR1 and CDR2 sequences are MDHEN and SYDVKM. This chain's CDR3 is CASLYPGTANQPQHF. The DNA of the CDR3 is TGTGCCAGCCTCTACCCCGGGACAGCTAATCAGCCCCAGCATTTT.

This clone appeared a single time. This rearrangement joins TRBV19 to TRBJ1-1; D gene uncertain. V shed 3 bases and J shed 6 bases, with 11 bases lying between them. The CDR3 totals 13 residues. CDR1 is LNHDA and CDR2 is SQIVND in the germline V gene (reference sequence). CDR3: CASSIGPNSEAFF. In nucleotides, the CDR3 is TGTGCCAGTAGTATTGGGCCCAATTCTGAAGCTTTCTTT. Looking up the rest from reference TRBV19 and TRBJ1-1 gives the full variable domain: DGGITQSPKYLFRKEGQNVTLSCEQNLNHDAMYWYRQDPGQGLRLIYYSQIVNDFQKGDIAEGYSVSREKKESFPLTVTSAQKNPTAFYLCASSIGPNSEAFFGQGTRLTVV.

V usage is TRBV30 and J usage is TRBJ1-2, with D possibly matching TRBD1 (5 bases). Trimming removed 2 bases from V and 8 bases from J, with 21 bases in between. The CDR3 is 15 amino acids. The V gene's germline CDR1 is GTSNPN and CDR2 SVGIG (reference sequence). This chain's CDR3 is CAWSTVQGDGAGYTF. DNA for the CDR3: TGTGCCTGGAGTACTGTCCAGGGCGACGGAGCCGGCTACACCTTC.

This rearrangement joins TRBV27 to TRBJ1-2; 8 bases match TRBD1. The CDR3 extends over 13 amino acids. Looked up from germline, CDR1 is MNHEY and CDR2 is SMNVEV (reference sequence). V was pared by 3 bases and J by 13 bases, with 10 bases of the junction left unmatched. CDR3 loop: CASSFGQGLPCTF. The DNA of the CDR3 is TGTGCCAGCAGTTTCGGACAGGGACTGCCTTGCACCTTC.

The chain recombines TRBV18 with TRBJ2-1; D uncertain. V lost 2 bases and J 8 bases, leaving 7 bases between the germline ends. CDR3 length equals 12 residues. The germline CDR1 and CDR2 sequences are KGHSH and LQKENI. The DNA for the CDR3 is TGTGCCAGCTCACCAGGGCAGCATGAGCAGTTCTTC. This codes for CASSPGQHEQFF. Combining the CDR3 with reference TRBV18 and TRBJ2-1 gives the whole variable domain NAGVMQNPRHLVRRRGQEARLRCSPMKGHSHVYWYRQLPEEGLKFMVYLQKENIIDESGMPKERFSAEFPKEGPSILRIQQVVRGDSAAYFCASSPGQHEQFFGPGTRLTVL.

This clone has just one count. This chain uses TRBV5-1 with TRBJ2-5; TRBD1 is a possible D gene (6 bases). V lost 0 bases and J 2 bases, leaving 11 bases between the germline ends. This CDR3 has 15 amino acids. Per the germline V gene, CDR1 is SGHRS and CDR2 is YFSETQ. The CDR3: CASSLGDNQQETQYF. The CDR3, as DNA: TGCGCCAGCAGCTTGGGGGACAATCAACAAGAGACCCAGTACTTC. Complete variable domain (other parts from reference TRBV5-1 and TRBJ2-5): KAGVTQTPRYLIKTRGQQVTLSCSPISGHRSVSWYQQTPGQGLQFLFEYFSETQRNKGNFPGRFSGRQFSNSRSEMNVSTLELGDSALYLCASSLGDNQQETQYFGPGTRLLVL.

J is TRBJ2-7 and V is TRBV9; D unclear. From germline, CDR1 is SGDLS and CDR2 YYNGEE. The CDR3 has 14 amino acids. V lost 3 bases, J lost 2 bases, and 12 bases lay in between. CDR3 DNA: TGTGCCAGCAGCGAAACGGGTTCCCCCTACGAGCAGTACTTC. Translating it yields CASSETGSPYEQYF. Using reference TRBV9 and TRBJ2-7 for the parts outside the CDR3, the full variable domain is DSGVTQTPKHLITATGQRVTLRCSPRSGDLSVYWYQQSLDQGLQFLIQYYNGEERAKGNILERFSAQQFPDLHSELNLSSLELGDSALYFCASSETGSPYEQYFGPGTRLTVT.

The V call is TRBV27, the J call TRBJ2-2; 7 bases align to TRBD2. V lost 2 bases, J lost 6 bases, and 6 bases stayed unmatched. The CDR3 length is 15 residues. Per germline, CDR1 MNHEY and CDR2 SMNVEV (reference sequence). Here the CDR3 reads CASSLAVRGAGELFF. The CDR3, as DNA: TGTGCCAGCAGTTTAGCGGTCCGGGGGGCCGGGGAGCTGTTTTTT.

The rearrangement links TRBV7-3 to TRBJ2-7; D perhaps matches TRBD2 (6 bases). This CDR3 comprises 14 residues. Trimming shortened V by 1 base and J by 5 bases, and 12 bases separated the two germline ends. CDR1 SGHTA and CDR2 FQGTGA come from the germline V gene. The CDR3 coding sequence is TGTGCCAGCAGCTTAAATTGGGGGGATAACGAGCAGTACTTC. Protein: CASSLNWGDNEQYF.

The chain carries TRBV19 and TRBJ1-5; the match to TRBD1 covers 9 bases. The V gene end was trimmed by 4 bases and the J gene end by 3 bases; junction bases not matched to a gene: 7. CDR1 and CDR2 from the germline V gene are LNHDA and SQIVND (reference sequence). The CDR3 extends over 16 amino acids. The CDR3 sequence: CASSRWGQGFNQPQHF. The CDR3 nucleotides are TGTGCCAGTAGTAGGTGGGGACAGGGATTCAATCAGCCCCAGCATTTT.

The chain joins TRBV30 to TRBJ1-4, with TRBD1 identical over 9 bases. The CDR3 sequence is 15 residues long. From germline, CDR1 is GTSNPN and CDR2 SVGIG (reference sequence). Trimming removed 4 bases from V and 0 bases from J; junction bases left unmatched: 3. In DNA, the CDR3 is TGTGCCTGGAACAGACAGGGGGCAACTAATGAAAAACTGTTTTTT. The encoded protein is CAWNRQGATNEKLFF.

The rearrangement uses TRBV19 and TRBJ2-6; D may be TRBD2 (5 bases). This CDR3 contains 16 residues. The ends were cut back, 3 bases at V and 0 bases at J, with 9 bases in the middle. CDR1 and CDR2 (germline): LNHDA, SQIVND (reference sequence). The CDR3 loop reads CASSMRADSGANVLTF. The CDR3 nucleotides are TGTGCCAGTAGTATGAGGGCAGACTCTGGGGCCAACGTCCTGACTTTC.

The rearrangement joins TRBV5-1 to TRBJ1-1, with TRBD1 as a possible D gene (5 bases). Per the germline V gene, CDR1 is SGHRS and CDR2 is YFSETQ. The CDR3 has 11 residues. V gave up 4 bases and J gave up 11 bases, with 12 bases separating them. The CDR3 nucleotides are TGCGCCAGCAGCGGGGACTTTAGGGCTTTCTTT. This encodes CASSGDFRAFF.